This T cell receptor (beta chain) derives from a study of T-cell memory formation after mild COVID-19. Findings of the study overall: CD4+ contracting clones were found mainly in CM and EM, and CD8+ ones in EMRA. Unconfirmed was the SARS-CoV-2 specificity of second-wave clones that peaked on day 37.

In regard to this clonotype: Its specificity is unknown.

This CDR3 has 18 residues. Trimming shortened V by 0 bases and J by 0 bases, and 14 bases separated the two germline ends. CDR1 is SEHNR, CDR2 FQNEAQ, per germline (reference sequence). TCRdb reprocessed the 5' RACE reads with MiXCR, giving one entry per CDR3 protein. The data hold 85,000 to 120,000 distinct CDR3 sequences, with around 12% observed a single time. This chain uses TRBV7-9 with TRBJ2-2, with D perhaps matching TRBD2 (6 bases). The TCR originated in an adult woman who had mild COVID-19 (a few samples of this study predate the infection). Cell type and time point are not known. What was sequenced was PBMCs or a T cell subset sorted from them (not recorded which). The CDR3 bases are TGTGCCAGCAGCTTAGCGGGGATCCTAGCGCCGAACACCGGGGAGCTGTTTTTT. Its translation: CASSLAGILAPNTGELFF.